The source of this T cell receptor beta chain is a study of cytomegalovirus exposure and HLA in healthy donors. Findings and caveats of the study: Immune exposure was documented only through CMV serostatus. Reports state that TCR beta sequences accurately predicted most subjects' HLA-A and HLA-B alleles.

In the PCR, 60 Vbeta and 13 Jbeta primers were used. The method was immunoSEQ multiplex PCR; TCRdb's version includes in-frame clones alone and lacks a portion of them. The data contain under 45,000 clones, around 77% of them singletons. About this clone: No antigen is known for it.

Trimming left V 1 base short and J 5 bases short, with 8 bases between. The CDR3 contains 14 residues. Germline-derived CDR1 and CDR2 are LGHNA and YNFKEQ. The J gene is TRBJ1-4, the V gene TRBV4-2, with D maybe TRBD1 (6 bases). The TCR originated in a young man in good health and CMV-seronegative. The sequencing sample was made of PBMCs. The CDR3, as DNA: TGTGCCAGCAGCCAAGGGACAGACAATGAAAAACTGTTTTTT. It is translated as CASSQGTDNEKLFF.